This T cell receptor (beta chain) was identified in a study of blood T cell repertoires in COVID-19. As for the study in general: PBMCs, B-cell-depleted T cells, or T cells were the source of the cDNA or gDNA that made up the material.

Some clones are missing from TCRdb's copy, which holds only in-frame ones; the method was immunoSEQ multiplex PCR. The data show 250,000 to 350,000 clones, roughly 90% seen once. Enrollment of patients from Seattle took place during active infection, with longitudinal follow-up. Germline CDR1 reads SGHRS; CDR2 reads YFSETQ. This CDR3 comprises 17 residues. V was trimmed by 0 bases and J by 0 bases, leaving 16 bases between them. This sequence joins TRBV5-1 and TRBJ2-7; D may be TRBD2 (6 bases). The sequenced sample consisted of peripheral blood. This receptor was obtained from a woman younger than 45 with COVID-19, enrolled during active disease. For the CDR3, the DNA is TGCGCCAGCAGCTTGGCCTCTCGCCGGGAGTTCTCCTACGAGCAGTACTTC. Residues: CASSLASRREFSYEQYF.